A single sample gave rise to the 18 T cell receptor beta chains below, sequenced in a study of cytomegalovirus exposure and HLA in healthy donors. The PCR used 60 Vbeta and 13 Jbeta primers. Data came from immunoSEQ multiplex PCR; TCRdb stores just in-frame clones and leaves some out. The sample carries 170,000 or so clones, about four fifths recorded once. The sequenced sample was PBMCs. The receptors come from a woman between 50 and 59 years old in good health and CMV-seropositive.

The genes are TRBV5-1 and TRBJ2-3; 9 nucleotides align to TRBD2. The CDR3 has 16 amino acids. The trim removed 2 bases at V and 4 bases at J, leaving 8 bases unmatched. The germline CDR1 and CDR2 sequences are SGHRS and YFSETQ. CDR3 DNA: TGCGCCAGCAGCTTCACCACCGGGACTAGCTCAGATACGCAGTATTTT. It translates to CASSFTTGTSSDTQYF.

Concerning this clone itself: Other nucleotide sequences in the sample specify the same CDR3. The chain carries TRBV20-1 and TRBJ2-5; D not resolved. CDR1 is DFQATT and CDR2 is SNEGSKA in the germline V gene (reference sequence). This CDR3 region has 11 residues. With 1 base removed from V and 5 bases from J, the gap between germline ends came to 5 bases. In nucleotides, the CDR3 is TGCAGTGCTAGAGGTGGCGAGACCCAGTACTTC. Translated: CSARGGETQYF.

As DNA, the CDR3 is TGTGCCAGCTCACCCCGGACAGACCCTAATTCACCCCTCCACTTT. Protein sequence: CASSPRTDPNSPLHF. The chain uses TRBV18 and TRBJ1-6, with D possibly TRBD1 on 6 matching bases. Germline V gives CDR1 KGHSH, CDR2 LQKENI. There are 15 residues in the CDR3. V lost 3 bases and J lost 6, with 12 bases in between.

This clone was observed a handful of times. The genes are TRBV9 and TRBJ2-1; 8 nucleotides line up with TRBD2. Germline lookup yields CDR1 SGDLS and CDR2 YYNGEE. The CDR3 covers 15 residues. V lost 6 bases, J lost 2 bases, and 7 bases stayed unmatched. CDR3 protein: CASTRAGDPYNEQFF. CDR3 in DNA: TGTGCCAGCACCAGAGCGGGGGATCCCTACAATGAGCAGTTCTTC.

The rearrangement joins TRBV7-9 to TRBJ2-2; TRBD2 matches 8 bases. CDR1 is SEHNR, CDR2 FQNEAQ, per germline (reference sequence). There are 15 residues in the CDR3. Trimming removed 2 bases from V and 3 bases from J; junction bases left unmatched: 2. The CDR3 spells CASSLTSGYTGELFF. The CDR3 coding sequence is TGTGCCAGCAGCTTAACTAGCGGTTACACCGGGGAGCTGTTTTTT. Using reference TRBV7-9 and TRBJ2-2 for the parts outside the CDR3, the full variable domain is DTGVSQNPRHKITKRGQNVTFRCDPISEHNRLYWYRQTLGQGPEFLTYFQNEAQLEKSRLLSDRFSAERPKGSFSTLEIQRTEQGDSAMYLCASSLTSGYTGELFFGEGSRLTVL.

The V gene is TRBV9, the J gene TRBJ2-2; possibly TRBD2 for D (6 bases). CDR1 is SGDLS, CDR2 YYNGEE, per germline. The germline V and J ends were trimmed by 0 bases and 7 bases, with 16 bases remaining between them. The CDR3 length is 16 residues. The CDR3 loop is CASSVVVVGGFGELFF. CDR3 DNA: TGTGCCAGCAGCGTAGTAGTTGTTGGAGGGTTCGGGGAGCTGTTTTTT.

This rearrangement joins TRBV5-4 to TRBJ2-1; a weak D match, TRBD2 (5 bases). The CDR3 has 16 amino acids. The germline CDR1 and CDR2 sequences are SGHNT and YYREEE (reference sequence). The V and J ends lost 4 bases and 5 bases respectively, with 19 bases between them. This CDR3 is CASSEYRGGLNNEQFF. The DNA of the CDR3 is TGTGCCAGCAGCGAATATCGCGGAGGCCTGAACAATGAGCAGTTCTTC.

Worth noting for this clone: The junction differs from germline at one of its ends, possibly a read error. The CDR3 region has the DNA TGTGCCAGCAGCTTAGATCTTACGAGGTCCGCGGGGATCTTC. It is translated as CASSLDLTRSAGIF. The chain joins TRBV11-2 to TRBJ2-1; TRBD2 is a possible D gene (6 bases). The CDR3 is 14 amino acids. CDR1 and CDR2 from the germline V gene are SGHAT and FQNNGV.

The rearrangement joins TRBV7-9 to TRBJ1-1; D may be TRBD1 (6 bases). The CDR3 runs 15 residues. CDR1 is SEHNR, CDR2 FQNEAQ, per germline (reference sequence). Trimming took off 3 bases at V and 4 bases at J, with 15 bases between the two ends. The CDR3 bases are TGTGCCAGCAGCTTGTATACAGGGAGGGGCACTGAAGCTTTCTTT. Its protein is CASSLYTGRGTEAFF.

For the CDR3, the DNA is TGTGCCAGTAGTATCCGGGACAGGGTCGAGCAGTACTTC. Its translation is CASSIRDRVEQYF. V and J are TRBV19 and TRBJ2-7; 9 bases line up with TRBD1. The length of the CDR3 is 13 residues. The germline V gene encodes CDR1 LNHDA and CDR2 SQIVND (reference sequence). The J segment lost 6 bases and the V segment lost 3 bases, leaving 3 bases of the junction unmatched.

The sample holds one count of this clone. This rearrangement joins TRBV7-2 to TRBJ2-2, with D possibly matching TRBD1 (5 bases). Trimming stripped 7 bases from V and 0 bases from J, with 12 bases between. Looked up from germline, CDR1 is SGHTA and CDR2 is FQGNSA. The CDR3 spans 15 residues. This CDR3 reads CASTRAGPNTGELFF. Here the CDR3 DNA reads TGTGCCAGCACCAGGGCAGGGCCGAACACCGGGGAGCTGTTTTTT.

The CDR3 spells CAARGTGGTEAFF. The CDR3, as DNA: TGTGCCGCCCGAGGGACAGGGGGGACTGAAGCTTTCTTT. The rearrangement joins TRBV10-3 to TRBJ1-1; 11 positions agree with TRBD1. V shed 11 bases and J 5 bases; nucleotides not matched to a gene: 7. CDR1 is ENHRY, CDR2 SYGVKD, per germline. CDR3 length equals 13 residues.

The chain employs TRBV7-8 and TRBJ1-5; D may be TRBD1 (5 bases). CDR3 size: 14 residues. CDR1 and CDR2 from the germline V gene are SGHVS and FQNEAQ. Trimming removed 1 base from V and 6 bases from J, with 10 bases in between. This chain's CDR3 is CASSLGRAGQPQHF. The CDR3 coding sequence is TGTGCCAGCAGCTTAGGCAGGGCCGGTCAGCCCCAGCATTTT.

The chain carries TRBV5-4 and TRBJ2-1, with 14 bases aligning to TRBD2. V was pared by 3 bases and J by 1 base, with 3 bases of the junction left unmatched. The germline V gene encodes CDR1 SGHNT and CDR2 YYREEE (reference sequence). The CDR3 sequence is 17 residues long. In DNA, the CDR3 is TGTGCCAGCAGCTCCGGGACTAGCGGGAGATCCTACAATGAGCAGTTCTTC. The encoded protein is CASSSGTSGRSYNEQFF.

The chain joins TRBV5-1 to TRBJ2-2, with TRBD1 matching 8 bases. The CDR3 length is 20 residues. J was trimmed by 7 bases and V by 4 bases; bases with no gene match: 24. CDR1 and CDR2 (germline): SGHRS, YFSETQ. CDR3 protein: CASSPTPPTGDGVYGGELFF. CDR3 sequence (DNA): TGCGCCAGCAGCCCCACTCCACCGACAGGGGATGGGGTATATGGCGGGGAGCTGTTTTTT.

J is TRBJ1-5 and V is TRBV6-1, with 7 bases that match TRBD1. V shed 11 bases and J 2 bases; nucleotides not matched to a gene: 6. Germline V CDR1 and CDR2: MNHNS, SASEGT. This CDR3 has 13 amino acids. This CDR3 reads CAVGGRGNQPQHF. In DNA form, the CDR3 reads TGTGCCGTAGGGGGCAGGGGCAATCAGCCCCAGCATTTT.

The rearrangement joins TRBV18 to TRBJ1-5; 10 positions agree with TRBD1. The CDR3 loop spans 16 amino acids. Trimming at V came to 4 bases and at J to 1 base, leaving 4 bases not matched to a gene. CDR1 and CDR2 (germline): KGHSH, LQKENI. The CDR3 nucleotides read TGTGCCAGCTCACGACCGGGACAGGGGAGCAATCAGCCCCAGCATTTT. Protein: CASSRPGQGSNQPQHF.

The sample holds a few counts of this clone. This chain links TRBV7-9 with TRBJ1-2; D call uncertain. The CDR3 totals 16 residues. Trimming stripped 7 bases from V and 0 bases from J, with 18 bases between. CDR1 SEHNR and CDR2 FQNEAQ come from the germline V gene (reference sequence). The CDR3 region has the DNA TGTGCCAGCACCCCCGGCAGCGTTAGCCCTAACTATGGCTACACCTTC. The encoded protein is CASTPGSVSPNYGYTF. The full variable domain, in which reference TRBV7-9 and TRBJ1-2 provide the parts outside the CDR3, is DTGVSQNPRHKITKRGQNVTFRCDPISEHNRLYWYRQTLGQGPEFLTYFQNEAQLEKSRLLSDRFSAERPKGSFSTLEIQRTEQGDSAMYLCASTPGSVSPNYGYTFGSGTRLTVV.